These 9 T cell receptor beta chains were sequenced from one sample in a study of CD8 T cells in ankylosing spondylitis. These receptors have no identified antigens. MiXCR was run by TCRdb on the 5' RACE reads, yielding one entry per CDR3 protein. The data hold 400,000 or so distinct CDR3 sequences, with roughly 26% observed a single time. General study findings and limits: There was a TCR beta motif, made of eight highly homologous variants, that appeared characteristic of ankylosing spondylitis blood.

Specimen: blood, either unsorted or a sorted T cell fraction (not recorded which). These receptors all stem from a male donor with ankylosing spondylitis.

This clonotype was counted a few times. CDR3 loop: CASTGPGFWYNSPLHF. The CDR3, as DNA: TGTGCCAGCACCGGACCGGGATTTTGGTATAATTCACCCCTCCACTTT. The rearrangement joins TRBV6-1 to TRBJ1-6; D call uncertain. The germline V and J ends were trimmed by 7 bases and 4 bases, with 17 bases remaining between them. The germline V gene encodes CDR1 MNHNS and CDR2 SASEGT. This CDR3 spans 16 amino acids.

The sample holds a few counts of this clonotype. V usage is TRBV3-1 and J usage is TRBJ2-5, with D perhaps TRBD2 (5 bases). Germline CDR1 LGHDT, CDR2 YNNKEL (reference sequence). This CDR3 comprises 14 residues. V was cut by 2 bases and J by 5 bases, with 12 bases left in between. The CDR3 bases are TGTGCCAGCAGCCAATGGGGAGAGAGGGAGACCCAGTACTTC. Translated, it gives CASSQWGERETQYF.

The chain uses TRBV20-1 and TRBJ1-5; D call uncertain. V lost 6 bases and J lost 0, with 15 bases in between. The CDR3 is 15 amino acids. Germline CDR1 and CDR2: DFQATT and SNEGSKA (reference sequence). CDR3 protein: CSAKTGSNSNQPQHF. CDR3 bases: TGCAGTGCGAAGACGGGGAGCAATAGCAATCAGCCCCAGCATTTT.

This sequence joins TRBV7-2 and TRBJ1-3; D unclear. Trimming took 1 base from V and 0 from J, leaving 7 bases between them. Germline loops: CDR1 SGHTA, CDR2 FQGNSA. This CDR3 is built from 15 residues. CDR3 residues: CASSLGVPSGNTIYF. The CDR3 region has the DNA TGTGCCAGCAGCTTAGGGGTACCCTCTGGAAACACCATATATTTT.

The chain links TRBV14 to TRBJ1-1; TRBD1 aligns across 7 bases. V trimming: 5 bases; J trimming: 1 base; junction bases outside the gene matches: 10. Looked up from germline, CDR1 is SGHDN and CDR2 is FVKESK. The CDR3 is made up of 16 amino acids. CDR3 loop: CASSFRQGRGNTEAFF. The CDR3 DNA reads TGTGCCAGCAGCTTTCGACAGGGACGGGGGAACACTGAAGCTTTCTTT. Based on the CDR3 plus reference TRBV14 and TRBJ1-1, the full variable domain is EAGVTQFPSHSVIEKGQTVTLRCDPISGHDNLYWYRRVMGKEIKFLLHFVKESKQDESGMPNNRFLAERTGGTYSTLKVQPAELEDSGVYFCASSFRQGRGNTEAFFGQGTRLTVV.

The gene calls are TRBV5-1 and TRBJ2-1; 9 nucleotides line up with TRBD2. Trimming at V came to 4 bases and at J to 7 bases, leaving 9 bases not matched to a gene. The CDR3 consists of 15 residues. CDR1 is SGHRS and CDR2 is YFSETQ in the germline V gene. The CDR3 sequence: CASSLLTSGQNEQFF. In DNA form, the CDR3 reads TGCGCCAGCAGCCTACTGACTAGCGGCCAGAATGAGCAGTTCTTC. Filled out from reference TRBV5-1 and TRBJ2-1, the complete variable domain reads KAGVTQTPRYLIKTRGQQVTLSCSPISGHRSVSWYQQTPGQGLQFLFEYFSETQRNKGNFPGRFSGRQFSNSRSEMNVSTLELGDSALYLCASSLLTSGQNEQFFGPGTRLTVL.

This clonotype has just one count. The chain is built from TRBV7-7 and TRBJ2-1; D not certain. Germline V CDR1 and CDR2: SSHAT, FNYEAQ (reference sequence). The CDR3 length is 14 residues. The V end was cut by 1 base, the J end by 2 bases, with 6 bases between. The CDR3 sequence is CASSLDPAYNEQFF. The DNA of the CDR3 is TGTGCCAGCAGCTTAGACCCGGCCTACAATGAGCAGTTCTTC.

V is TRBV7-2 and J is TRBJ1-5; TRBD1 matches 7 bases. With V trimmed by 5 bases and J by 5 bases, 6 bases remained unmatched. The CDR3 has 14 amino acids. Germline CDR1 SGHTA, CDR2 FQGNSA. CDR3 sequence reads: CASSLLDRDQPQHF. Here the CDR3 DNA reads TGTGCCAGCAGCCTACTTGACAGGGATCAGCCCCAGCATTTT.

This chain links TRBV20-1 with TRBJ2-3; D may be TRBD2 (6 bases). The V end lost 5 bases, the J end lost 0 bases, and 12 bases lay between the germline ends. Germline CDR1 and CDR2: DFQATT and SNEGSKA (reference sequence). The CDR3 sequence is 14 residues long. CDR3 amino acids: CSAGGIRSTDTQYF. The CDR3 DNA is TGCAGTGCTGGGGGGATTCGAAGCACAGATACGCAGTATTTT.